This passage covers 32 T cell receptor beta chains from one sample sequenced in a study of PD-L1 blockade in urothelial cancer. The data were produced by immunoSEQ multiplex PCR, yet TCRdb's version contains in-frame clones alone and is incomplete. Of 37,000 or so clones in the sample, approximately 80% were seen once. The sequencing here drew on PBMCs, taken around atezolizumab (anti-PD-L1) treatment. Receptors were obtained from a man aged 55 to 70 with urothelial cancer.

The V gene is TRBV2, the J gene TRBJ2-2; D possibly corresponds to TRBD2 (6 bases). The V gene lost 8 bases and the J gene lost 2 bases, with 9 bases spanning the gap. CDR1 is SNHLY and CDR2 is FYNNEI in the germline V gene. This CDR3 has 13 amino acids. In DNA form, the CDR3 reads TGTGCCAGCGCGGGGTTAAACACCGGGGAGCTGTTTTTT. Encoded protein: CASAGLNTGELFF.

This CDR3 reads CASSGGPGTAYGYTF. CDR3 bases: TGTGCCAGCAGCGGCGGGCCCGGGACAGCTTATGGCTACACCTTC. The chain links TRBV9 to TRBJ1-2; TRBD1 agrees at 7 bases. V was pared by 3 bases and J by 5 bases, with 10 bases of the junction left unmatched. The CDR3 totals 15 residues. Germline V gene lookup returns CDR1 SGDLS and CDR2 YYNGEE.

This chain links TRBV5-1 with TRBJ2-3; 8 nucleotides match TRBD2. The CDR3 spans 16 residues. The V segment lost 3 bases and the J segment 2 bases; nucleotides outside the gene matches: 8. Germline CDR1 and CDR2: SGHRS and YFSETQ. The CDR3, as DNA: TGCGCCAGCAGCTCGAGCGGACTAGCCCCCACAGATACGCAGTATTTT. As protein: CASSSSGLAPTDTQYF. Full variable domain (remainder filled in from reference TRBV5-1 and TRBJ2-3): KAGVTQTPRYLIKTRGQQVTLSCSPISGHRSVSWYQQTPGQGLQFLFEYFSETQRNKGNFPGRFSGRQFSNSRSEMNVSTLELGDSALYLCASSSSGLAPTDTQYFGPGTRLTVL.

This sequence joins TRBV6-5 and TRBJ1-4; possibly TRBD1 for D (6 bases). Trimming removed 9 bases at V and 2 bases at J, with 13 bases between. Looked up from germline, CDR1 is MNHEY and CDR2 is SVGAGI. There are 14 residues in the CDR3. The CDR3 is CASSIQGTNEKLFF. CDR3 nucleotides: TGTGCCAGTAGCATCCAGGGGACTAATGAAAAACTGTTTTTT.

This clone was recorded a few times. The DNA for the CDR3 is TGCGCCAGCAGCCTAAGGACTAGCGGGGGGGCAGCTAATGAGCAGTTCTTC. This codes for CASSLRTSGGAANEQFF. This rearrangement joins TRBV4-1 to TRBJ2-1; 15 positions agree with TRBD2. V lost 4 bases and J lost 7; bases outside the gene matches: 8. The CDR3 is 17 amino acids. Germline V lookup: CDR1 MGHRA, CDR2 YSYEKL.

J is TRBJ1-4 and V is TRBV5-1; D gene ambiguous. The germline V and J ends were trimmed by 2 bases and 5 bases, with 16 bases remaining between them. Germline assignment: CDR1 SGHRS and CDR2 YFSETQ. This CDR3 is built from 16 residues. DNA of the CDR3: TGCGCCAGCAGCTTCCTACCGGGAAAGACGAATGAAAAACTGTTTTTT. Protein product: CASSFLPGKTNEKLFF.

The rearrangement links TRBV6-5 to TRBJ1-2; maybe TRBD1 (6 bases). The CDR3 contains 15 residues. Germline CDR1 and CDR2: MNHEY and SVGAGI. V lost 4 bases, J lost 2 bases, and 14 bases lay in between. The CDR3 here is CASSFTGLGNYGYTF. The CDR3 DNA follows: TGTGCCAGCAGTTTTACAGGGTTGGGGAACTATGGCTACACCTTC.

The chain uses TRBV6-6 and TRBJ1-5; no clear D. The CDR3 consists of 14 residues. Trimming took 5 bases from V and 5 from J, leaving 13 bases between them. CDR1 MNHNY and CDR2 SVGAGI come from the germline V gene (reference sequence). CDR3 bases: TGTGCCAGCAGTCCCTCGGGAGGCCATCAGCCCCAGCATTTT. The encoded protein is CASSPSGGHQPQHF.

The rearrangement joins TRBV2 to TRBJ2-1; 9 bases fit TRBD2. V was pared by 2 bases and J by 7 bases, with 6 bases of the junction left unmatched. CDR3 length: 15 amino acids. CDR1 and CDR2 from the germline V gene are SNHLY and FYNNEI. CDR3: CASSEIAGAGNEQFF. For the CDR3, the DNA is TGTGCCAGCAGTGAAATAGCGGGGGCAGGGAATGAGCAGTTCTTC.

This clone is a singleton in its sample. The chain uses TRBV6-1 and TRBJ1-5; no clear D gene. CDR1 is MNHNS, CDR2 SASEGT, per germline. CDR3 length: 15 amino acids. V lost 0 bases and J lost 1, with 7 bases in between. CDR3 nucleotides: TGTGCCAGCAGTGAAGCGGCCGAAAGCAATCAGCCCCAGCATTTT. The encoded protein is CASSEAAESNQPQHF.

The chain joins TRBV4-1 to TRBJ2-7; 7 positions match TRBD1. V was pared by 4 bases and J by 0 bases, with 6 bases of the junction left unmatched. The germline V gene encodes CDR1 MGHRA and CDR2 YSYEKL. The CDR3 runs 15 residues. CDR3 region: CASSPGQAASYEQYF. In DNA, the CDR3 is TGCGCCAGCAGCCCAGGACAGGCTGCCTCCTACGAGCAGTACTTC.

The chain uses TRBV10-3 and TRBJ2-7, with D possibly matching TRBD2 (6 bases). Germline loops: CDR1 ENHRY, CDR2 SYGVKD. The V end was cut by 5 bases, the J end by 4 bases, with 12 bases between. CDR3 size: 13 residues. Here the CDR3 reads CAISTQEGYEQYF. For the CDR3, the DNA is TGTGCCATCAGTACTCAGGAGGGTTACGAGCAGTACTTC.

The chain has TRBV2 and TRBJ1-3, with TRBD1 matching 8 bases. Trimming cost V 7 bases and J 16 bases; bases outside gene matches: 18. Germline V gives CDR1 SNHLY, CDR2 FYNNEI. CDR3 size: 14 residues. The CDR3 DNA reads TGTGCCAGCACACCTTCCCGGACAGGGCCGGTTGCGTATTTT. Its protein is CASTPSRTGPVAYF.

Written as DNA, the CDR3 is TGCGCCAGCAGCCCGTGGGACAGGGGCTACGAGCAGTACTTC. As protein: CASSPWDRGYEQYF. J is TRBJ2-7 and V is TRBV5-1, with 10 nucleotides matching TRBD1. The junction had 4 bases not matched to a gene; V was cut back by 4 bases and J by 3 bases. Germline CDR1 and CDR2: SGHRS and YFSETQ. CDR3 length equals 14 residues.

This clone was detected only a few times. This rearrangement joins TRBV10-3 to TRBJ2-7; TRBD1 aligns across 11 bases. Germline V lookup: CDR1 ENHRY, CDR2 SYGVKD. V gave up 0 bases and J gave up 1 base; unmatched junction bases: 2. The CDR3 is made up of 16 amino acids. CDR3 region: CAISESGQGGSYEQYF. The CDR3 DNA sequence: TGTGCCATCAGTGAGTCGGGACAGGGGGGTTCCTACGAGCAGTACTTC.

The V call is TRBV6-6, the J call TRBJ1-1; TRBD1 matches at 7 bases. Germline V gives CDR1 MNHNY, CDR2 SVGAGI (reference sequence). CDR3 length equals 15 residues. V lost 5 bases, J lost 0 bases, and 6 bases stayed unmatched. CDR3: CASSHAGGLNTEAFF. The CDR3 DNA reads TGTGCCAGCAGTCACGCAGGGGGTTTGAACACTGAAGCTTTCTTT.

The chain combines TRBV27 with TRBJ2-2, with D tentatively TRBD1 (6 bases). With 4 bases removed from V and 6 bases from J, the gap between germline ends came to 18 bases. CDR3 length: 16 amino acids. Germline V lookup: CDR1 MNHEY, CDR2 SMNVEV (reference sequence). The CDR3 DNA follows: TGTGCCAGCAGTTCAACGGGGACATTTGGTTCCGGGGAGCTGTTTTTT. Its protein is CASSSTGTFGSGELFF.

The rearrangement uses TRBV7-9 and TRBJ2-7, with D tentatively TRBD2 (6 bases). Trimming removed 5 bases from V and 0 bases from J, with 14 bases in between. CDR1 and CDR2 from the germline V gene are SEHNR and FQNEAQ (reference sequence). The CDR3 runs to 15 residues. The CDR3 bases are TGTGCCAGCAGCACCTCCGGGAGTAACTCCTACGAGCAGTACTTC. Protein product: CASSTSGSNSYEQYF.

The rearrangement joins TRBV5-1 to TRBJ2-3, with 8 bases that match TRBD1. CDR1 and CDR2 (germline): SGHRS, YFSETQ. The CDR3 runs 20 residues. Germline trimming cut 3 bases from V and 3 bases from J; bases unmatched to any gene: 21. CDR3 region: CASSSGEQGVYSRLTDTQYF. CDR3 DNA sequence: TGCGCCAGCAGCTCGGGGGAACAGGGGGTCTATTCCCGACTAACAGATACGCAGTATTTT.

A few counts support this clone. This chain uses TRBV6-1 with TRBJ1-2, with 7 nucleotides matching TRBD1. V trimming: 1 base; J trimming: 8 bases; junction bases outside the gene matches: 7. Germline lookup yields CDR1 MNHNS and CDR2 SASEGT. The CDR3 runs 14 residues. CDR3 DNA: TGTGCCAGCAGTGAAGTCCCTACAGGGGAAGGCTACACCTTC. Its protein is CASSEVPTGEGYTF.

The chain is built from TRBV5-1 and TRBJ1-6; TRBD1 might be the D (6 bases). Trimming cost V 4 bases and J 5 bases, with 13 bases left between them. The CDR3 is 15 amino acids. Germline V lookup: CDR1 SGHRS, CDR2 YFSETQ. This CDR3 reads CASSPQGRNNSPLHF. The CDR3 DNA follows: TGCGCCAGCAGCCCACAGGGTAGGAATAATTCACCCCTCCACTTT.

About this clone itself: The sample has other DNA sequences that encode this CDR3 too. The chain has TRBV6-8 and TRBJ2-7; 8 nucleotides align to TRBD1. The V segment lost 6 bases and the J segment 4 bases; nucleotides outside the gene matches: 5. The CDR3 is 13 amino acids. Germline-derived CDR1 and CDR2 are MNHGY and SAAAGT. The CDR3 DNA is TGTGCCAGCAGGCAGGGGGCGGCATACGAGCAGTACTTC. Translation: CASRQGAAYEQYF.

This clone came up a few times. The rearrangement uses TRBV30 and TRBJ2-7; possible D gene TRBD1, 6 bases. This CDR3 has 13 residues. From germline, CDR1 is GTSNPN and CDR2 SVGIG (reference sequence). Trimming took 3 bases from V and 2 from J, leaving 11 bases between them. This CDR3 reads CAWSGGQTYEQYF. DNA of the CDR3: TGTGCCTGGAGCGGAGGACAGACCTACGAGCAGTACTTC. The full variable domain, in which reference TRBV30 and TRBJ2-7 provide the parts outside the CDR3, is SQTIHQWPATLVQPVGSPLSLECTVEGTSNPNLYWYRQAAGRGLQLLFYSVGIGQISSEVPQNLSASRPQDRQFILSSKKLLLSDSGFYLCAWSGGQTYEQYFGPGTRLTVT.

This sequence joins TRBV7-9 and TRBJ2-3; 9 bases align to TRBD2. Losses at the gene ends were 1 base for V and 0 bases for J; bases not matched to a gene: 8. This CDR3 region has 18 residues. Per germline, CDR1 SEHNR and CDR2 FQNEAQ (reference sequence). The CDR3 reads CASSLVIRGGVSTDTQYF. CDR3 nucleotides: TGTGCCAGCAGCTTAGTGATTCGCGGGGGGGTTAGCACAGATACGCAGTATTTT.

V gene TRBV28 combines with J gene TRBJ2-2; D ambiguous. Germline V gene data show CDR1 as MDHEN and CDR2 as SYDVKM. The CDR3 has 15 amino acids. The V end was cut by 3 bases, the J end by 4 bases, with 12 bases between. The CDR3: CASSFGLSGTGELFF. CDR3 in DNA: TGTGCCAGCAGTTTCGGGTTGTCGGGCACCGGGGAGCTGTTTTTT. The whole variable domain, remainder taken from reference TRBV28 and TRBJ2-2, is DVKVTQSSRYLVKRTGEKVFLECVQDMDHENMFWYRQDPGLGLRLIYFSYDVKMKEKGDIPEGYSVSREKKERFSLILESASTNQTSMYLCASSFGLSGTGELFFGEGSRLTVL.

V and J are TRBV7-9 and TRBJ1-1, with 12 bases matching TRBD1. CDR1 is SEHNR, CDR2 FQNEAQ, per germline (reference sequence). This CDR3 is built from 15 residues. With V trimmed by 3 bases and J by 4 bases, 3 bases remained unmatched. CDR3 loop: CASSLGQGATTEAFF. DNA of the CDR3: TGTGCCAGCAGCTTGGGACAGGGGGCGACCACTGAAGCTTTCTTT.

V is TRBV5-1 and J is TRBJ1-1; 9 bases map to TRBD1. V was pared by 7 bases and J by 2 bases, with 6 bases of the junction left unmatched. Germline lookup yields CDR1 SGHRS and CDR2 YFSETQ. CDR3 length: 14 amino acids. The DNA of the CDR3 is TGCGCCAGCCGGGACAGGGCCGAAAACACTGAAGCTTTCTTT. It is translated as CASRDRAENTEAFF. The full variable domain, its missing parts supplied by reference TRBV5-1 and TRBJ1-1, is KAGVTQTPRYLIKTRGQQVTLSCSPISGHRSVSWYQQTPGQGLQFLFEYFSETQRNKGNFPGRFSGRQFSNSRSEMNVSTLELGDSALYLCASRDRAENTEAFFGQGTRLTVV.

V gene TRBV9 combines with J gene TRBJ2-2; weak D call: TRBD2 (5 bases). V lost 0 bases, J lost 9 bases, and 21 bases lay in between. This CDR3 has 17 residues. CDR1 SGDLS and CDR2 YYNGEE come from the germline V gene. CDR3 in amino acids: CASSVGGLGADGRELFF. The CDR3 DNA is TGTGCCAGCAGCGTAGGGGGTCTTGGAGCGGACGGGCGGGAGCTGTTTTTT. The full variable domain, with the rest looked up from reference TRBV9 and TRBJ2-2, is DSGVTQTPKHLITATGQRVTLRCSPRSGDLSVYWYQQSLDQGLQFLIQYYNGEERAKGNILERFSAQQFPDLHSELNLSSLELGDSALYFCASSVGGLGADGRELFFGEGSRLTVL.

The chain uses TRBV5-1 and TRBJ2-1, with 8 nucleotides matching TRBD2. Looked up from germline, CDR1 is SGHRS and CDR2 is YFSETQ. The CDR3 is 20 amino acids. The ends lost 3 bases at V and 3 bases at J; junction bases unmatched: 20. The CDR3 sequence is CASSWAGGLDGTTYYNEQFF. Written as DNA, the CDR3 is TGCGCCAGCAGCTGGGCGGGGGGCTTGGATGGGACTACTTACTACAATGAGCAGTTCTTC. Combining the CDR3 with reference TRBV5-1 and TRBJ2-1 gives the whole variable domain KAGVTQTPRYLIKTRGQQVTLSCSPISGHRSVSWYQQTPGQGLQFLFEYFSETQRNKGNFPGRFSGRQFSNSRSEMNVSTLELGDSALYLCASSWAGGLDGTTYYNEQFFGPGTRLTVL.

This clone was recorded only once. The chain couples TRBV5-1 to TRBJ2-1; tentative D call: TRBD1 (6 bases). Between the trimmed V and J ends, which lost 3 bases and 0 bases, there was a span of 13 bases. Germline V gene data show CDR1 as SGHRS and CDR2 as YFSETQ. The CDR3 is made up of 16 amino acids. The CDR3 nucleotides are TGCGCCAGCAGCTCAGCAGGGGCGAGCTCCTACAATGAGCAGTTCTTC. Translated: CASSSAGASSYNEQFF.

This clone was recorded once. The CDR3 bases are TGCGCCAGCAGCTTGGCCGCTAGCGGGGCCTCTAGCACAGATACGCAGTATTTT. Its protein product is CASSLAASGASSTDTQYF. J is TRBJ2-3 and V is TRBV5-1; the match to TRBD2 covers 9 bases. The CDR3 sequence is 18 residues long. The trim removed 0 bases at V and 0 bases at J, leaving 8 bases unmatched. Germline lookup yields CDR1 SGHRS and CDR2 YFSETQ.

This clone has a handful of counts. This chain joins TRBV18 and TRBJ2-2; a possible D gene is TRBD2 (6 bases). The CDR3 spans 16 residues. Trimming stripped 3 bases from V and 1 base from J, with 12 bases between. Germline values: CDR1 KGHSH, CDR2 LQKENI. CDR3 in amino acids: CASSPRRGLNTGELFF. The CDR3 DNA reads TGTGCCAGCTCACCTAGGAGGGGCTTGAACACCGGGGAGCTGTTTTTT.